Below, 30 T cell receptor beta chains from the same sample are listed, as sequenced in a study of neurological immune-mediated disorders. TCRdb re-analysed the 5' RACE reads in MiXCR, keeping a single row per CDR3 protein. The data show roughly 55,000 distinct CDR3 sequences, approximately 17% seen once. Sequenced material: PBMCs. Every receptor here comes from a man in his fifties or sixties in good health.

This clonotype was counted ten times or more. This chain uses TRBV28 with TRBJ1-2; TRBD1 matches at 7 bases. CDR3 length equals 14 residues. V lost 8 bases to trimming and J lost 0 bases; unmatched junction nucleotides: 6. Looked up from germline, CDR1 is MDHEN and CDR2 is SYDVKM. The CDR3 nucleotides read TGTGCCAGCGGAAGGACAGGTACTAACTATGGCTACACCTTC. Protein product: CASGRTGTNYGYTF.

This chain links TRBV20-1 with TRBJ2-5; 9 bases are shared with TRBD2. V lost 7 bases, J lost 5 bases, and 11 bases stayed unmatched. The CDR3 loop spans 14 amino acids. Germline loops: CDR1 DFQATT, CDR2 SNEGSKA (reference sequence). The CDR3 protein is CSVPGLAGSETQYF. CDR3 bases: TGCAGTGTCCCGGGACTAGCAGGGTCTGAGACCCAGTACTTC.

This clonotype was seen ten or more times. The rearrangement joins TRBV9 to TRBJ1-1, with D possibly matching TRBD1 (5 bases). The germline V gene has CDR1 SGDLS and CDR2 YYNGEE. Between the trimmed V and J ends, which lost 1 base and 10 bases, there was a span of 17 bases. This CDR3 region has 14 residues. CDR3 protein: CASSVHPGPGGAFF. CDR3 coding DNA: TGTGCCAGCAGCGTACACCCGGGGCCCGGGGGAGCTTTCTTT.

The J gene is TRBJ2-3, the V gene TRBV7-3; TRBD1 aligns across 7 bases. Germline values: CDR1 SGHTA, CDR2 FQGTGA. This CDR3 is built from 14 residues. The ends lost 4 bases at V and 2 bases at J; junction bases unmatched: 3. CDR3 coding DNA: TGTGCCAGCAGCTATGGACAGGACACAGATACGCAGTATTTT. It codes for CASSYGQDTDTQYF.

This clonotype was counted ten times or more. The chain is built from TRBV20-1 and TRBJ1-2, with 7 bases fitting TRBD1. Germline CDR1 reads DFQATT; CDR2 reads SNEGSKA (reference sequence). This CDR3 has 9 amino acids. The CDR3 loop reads CRGQNGYTF. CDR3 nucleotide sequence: TGCAGGGGACAGAATGGCTACACCTTC.

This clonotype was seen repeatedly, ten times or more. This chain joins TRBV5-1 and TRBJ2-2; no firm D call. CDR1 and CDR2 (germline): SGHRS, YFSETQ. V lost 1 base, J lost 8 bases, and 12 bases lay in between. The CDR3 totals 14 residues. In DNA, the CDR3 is TGCGCCAGCAGCTTGCGGCAGTTCGGTGGGGAGCTGTTTTTT. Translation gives CASSLRQFGGELFF.

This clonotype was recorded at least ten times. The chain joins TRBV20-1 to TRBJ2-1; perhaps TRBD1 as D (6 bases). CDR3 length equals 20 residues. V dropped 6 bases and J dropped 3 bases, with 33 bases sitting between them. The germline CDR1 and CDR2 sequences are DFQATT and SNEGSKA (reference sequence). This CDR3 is CSAYPLGPPPGEDSYNEQFF. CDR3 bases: TGCAGTGCCTACCCCCTCGGCCCCCCCCCAGGGGAAGATAGCTACAATGAGCAGTTCTTC.

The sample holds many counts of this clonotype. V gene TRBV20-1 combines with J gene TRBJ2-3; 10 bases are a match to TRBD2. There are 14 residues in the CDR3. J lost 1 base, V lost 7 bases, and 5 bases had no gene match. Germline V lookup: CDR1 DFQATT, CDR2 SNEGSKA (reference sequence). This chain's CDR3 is CSVIAGGGTDTQYF. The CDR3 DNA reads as TGCAGTGTTATAGCGGGAGGCGGCACAGATACGCAGTATTTT.

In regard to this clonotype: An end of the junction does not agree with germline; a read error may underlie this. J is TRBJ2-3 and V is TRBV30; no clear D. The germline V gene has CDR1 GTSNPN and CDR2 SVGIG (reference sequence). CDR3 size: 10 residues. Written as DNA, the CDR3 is TGTGCCTGGAGTGGAGTTTCGCCGAATTTT. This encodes CAWSGVSPNF.

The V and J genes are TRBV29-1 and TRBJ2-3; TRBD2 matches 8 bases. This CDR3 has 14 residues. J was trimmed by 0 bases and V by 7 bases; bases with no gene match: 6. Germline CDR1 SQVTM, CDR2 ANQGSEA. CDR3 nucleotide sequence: TGCAGCGCGAACGCGGGAGGCAGCACAGATACGCAGTATTTT. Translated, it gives CSANAGGSTDTQYF.

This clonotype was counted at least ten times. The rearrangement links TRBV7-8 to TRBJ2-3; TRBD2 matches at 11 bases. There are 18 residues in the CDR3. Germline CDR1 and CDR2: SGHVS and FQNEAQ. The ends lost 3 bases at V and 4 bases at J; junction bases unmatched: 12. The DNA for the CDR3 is TGTGCCAGCAGCTTGGTCCCCCCCCTAGCGGGAGGACCAGATACGCAGTATTTT. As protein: CASSLVPPLAGGPDTQYF. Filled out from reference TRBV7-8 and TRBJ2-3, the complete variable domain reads GAGVSQSPRYKVAKRGQDVALRCDPISGHVSLFWYQQALGQGPEFLTYFQNEAQLDKSGLPSDRFFAERPEGSVSTLKIQRTQQEDSAVYLCASSLVPPLAGGPDTQYFGPGTRLTVL.

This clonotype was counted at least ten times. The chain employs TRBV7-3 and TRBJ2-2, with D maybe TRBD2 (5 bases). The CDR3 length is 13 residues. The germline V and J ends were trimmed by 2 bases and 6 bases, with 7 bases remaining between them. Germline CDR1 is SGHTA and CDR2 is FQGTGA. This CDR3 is CASSLYGAGELFF. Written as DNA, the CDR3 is TGTGCCAGCAGCTTATACGGGGCCGGGGAGCTGTTTTTT.

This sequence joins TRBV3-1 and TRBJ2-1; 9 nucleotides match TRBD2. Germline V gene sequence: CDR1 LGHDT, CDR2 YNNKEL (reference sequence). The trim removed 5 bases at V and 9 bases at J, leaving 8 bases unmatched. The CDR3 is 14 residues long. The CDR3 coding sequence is TGTGCCAGCAGCGGGGCGGGAGGGAGTATTGAGCAGTTCTTC. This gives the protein CASSGAGGSIEQFF.

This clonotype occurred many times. DNA for the CDR3: TGCGCCAGCAGCTCGGACGGACAGGCTGACTTCCGATTCCAGTACTTC. It translates to CASSSDGQADFRFQYF. The chain couples TRBV5-1 to TRBJ2-5; 7 bases map to TRBD1. Trimming took 3 bases from V and 10 from J; bases not matched to a gene: 18. Germline V gene sequence: CDR1 SGHRS, CDR2 YFSETQ. This CDR3 has 16 residues.

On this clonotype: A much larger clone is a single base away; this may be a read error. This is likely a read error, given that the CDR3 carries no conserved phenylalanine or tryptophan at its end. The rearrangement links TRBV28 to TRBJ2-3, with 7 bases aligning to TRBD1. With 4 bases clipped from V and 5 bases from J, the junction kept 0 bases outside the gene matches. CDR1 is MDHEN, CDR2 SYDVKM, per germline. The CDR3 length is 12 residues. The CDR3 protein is CASSSGGDTQYY. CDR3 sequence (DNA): TGTGCCAGCAGTTCAGGGGGAGATACGCAGTATTAT.

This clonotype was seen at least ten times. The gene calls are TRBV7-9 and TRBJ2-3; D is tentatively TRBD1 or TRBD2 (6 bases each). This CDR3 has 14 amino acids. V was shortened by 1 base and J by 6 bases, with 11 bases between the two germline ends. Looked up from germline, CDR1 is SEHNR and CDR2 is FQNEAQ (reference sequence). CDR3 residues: CASSLGGAADTQYF. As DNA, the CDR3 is TGTGCCAGCAGCTTAGGGGGGGCCGCGGATACGCAGTATTTT.

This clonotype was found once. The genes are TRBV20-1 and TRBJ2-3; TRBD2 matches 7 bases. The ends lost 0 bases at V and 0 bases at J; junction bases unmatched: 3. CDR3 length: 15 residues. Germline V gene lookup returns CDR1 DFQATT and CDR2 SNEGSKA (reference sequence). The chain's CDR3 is CSAREISGSTDTQYF. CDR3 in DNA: TGCAGTGCTAGAGAAATTAGCGGGAGCACAGATACGCAGTATTTT.

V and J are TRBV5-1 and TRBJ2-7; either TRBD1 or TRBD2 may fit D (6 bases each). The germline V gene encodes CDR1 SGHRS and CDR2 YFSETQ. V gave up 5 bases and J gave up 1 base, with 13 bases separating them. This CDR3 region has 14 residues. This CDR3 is CASSPGGHSYEQYF. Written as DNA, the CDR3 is TGCGCCAGCAGTCCCGGGGGCCATTCCTACGAGCAGTACTTC.

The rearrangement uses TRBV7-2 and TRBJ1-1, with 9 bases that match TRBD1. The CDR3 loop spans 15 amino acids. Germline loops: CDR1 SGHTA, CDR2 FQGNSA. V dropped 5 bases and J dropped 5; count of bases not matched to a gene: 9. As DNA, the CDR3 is TGTGCCAGCAGCCCCGAACAGGGGGCAAGAACTGAAGCTTTCTTT. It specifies CASSPEQGARTEAFF.

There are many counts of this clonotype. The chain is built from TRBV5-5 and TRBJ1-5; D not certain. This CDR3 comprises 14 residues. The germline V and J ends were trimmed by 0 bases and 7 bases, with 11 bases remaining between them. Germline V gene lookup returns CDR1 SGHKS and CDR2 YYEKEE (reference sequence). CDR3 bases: TGTGCCAGCAGCTTGGCCGGCAGCGGGCAGCCCCAGCATTTT. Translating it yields CASSLAGSGQPQHF.

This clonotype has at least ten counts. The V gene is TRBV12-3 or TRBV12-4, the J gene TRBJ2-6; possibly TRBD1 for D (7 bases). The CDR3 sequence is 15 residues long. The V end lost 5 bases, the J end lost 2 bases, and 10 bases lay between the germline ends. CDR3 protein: CASSLRGAGANVLTF. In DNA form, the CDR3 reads TGTGCCAGCAGTCTCAGGGGGGCTGGGGCCAACGTCCTGACTTTC.

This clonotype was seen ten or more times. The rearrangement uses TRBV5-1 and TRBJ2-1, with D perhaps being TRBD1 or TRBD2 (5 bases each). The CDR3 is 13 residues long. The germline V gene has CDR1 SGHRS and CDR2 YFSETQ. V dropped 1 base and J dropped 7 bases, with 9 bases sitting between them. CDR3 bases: TGCGCCAGCAGCTTGAGTGAGGGGAATGAGCAGTTCTTC. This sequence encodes CASSLSEGNEQFF.

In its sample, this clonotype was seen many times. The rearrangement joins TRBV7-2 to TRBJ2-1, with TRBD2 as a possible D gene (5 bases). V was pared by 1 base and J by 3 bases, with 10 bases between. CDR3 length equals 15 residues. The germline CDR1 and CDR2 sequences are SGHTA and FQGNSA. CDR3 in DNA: TGTGCCAGCAGCTTAGACCGGGATTTCTACAATGAGCAGTTCTTC. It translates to CASSLDRDFYNEQFF.

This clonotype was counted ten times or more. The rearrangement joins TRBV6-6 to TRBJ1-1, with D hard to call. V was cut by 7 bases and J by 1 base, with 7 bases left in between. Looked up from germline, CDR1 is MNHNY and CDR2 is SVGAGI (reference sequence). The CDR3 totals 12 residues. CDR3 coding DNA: TGTGCCAGCAACGCAGCGAACACTGAAGCTTTCTTT. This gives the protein CASNAANTEAFF.

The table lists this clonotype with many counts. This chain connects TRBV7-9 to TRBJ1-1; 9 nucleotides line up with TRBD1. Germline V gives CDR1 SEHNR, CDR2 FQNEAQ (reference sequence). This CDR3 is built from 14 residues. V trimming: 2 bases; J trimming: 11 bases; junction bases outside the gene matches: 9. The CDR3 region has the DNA TGTGCCAGCAGCTTAATGGCCGCAGGACAGGGGGCTTTCTTT. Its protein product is CASSLMAAGQGAFF. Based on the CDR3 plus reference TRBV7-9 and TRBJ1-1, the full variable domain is DTGVSQNPRHKITKRGQNVTFRCDPISEHNRLYWYRQTLGQGPEFLTYFQNEAQLEKSRLLSDRFSAERPKGSFSTLEIQRTEQGDSAMYLCASSLMAAGQGAFFGQGTRLTVV.

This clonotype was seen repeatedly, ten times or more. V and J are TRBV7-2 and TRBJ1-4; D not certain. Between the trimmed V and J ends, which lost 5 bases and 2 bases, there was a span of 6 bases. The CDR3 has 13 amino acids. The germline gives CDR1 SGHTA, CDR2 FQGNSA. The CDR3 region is CASSPPTNEKLFF. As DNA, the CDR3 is TGTGCCAGCAGCCCCCCTACTAATGAAAAACTGTTTTTT.

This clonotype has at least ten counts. DNA of the CDR3: TGTGCCAGCAGCCGACAGGCCTCAGGGTACGAGCAGTACTTC. It yields the protein CASSRQASGYEQYF. V is TRBV12-3 or TRBV12-4 and J is TRBJ2-7; the D gene is possibly TRBD1 (6 bases). The ends were cut back, 6 bases at V and 4 bases at J, with 16 bases in the middle. The CDR3 totals 14 residues.

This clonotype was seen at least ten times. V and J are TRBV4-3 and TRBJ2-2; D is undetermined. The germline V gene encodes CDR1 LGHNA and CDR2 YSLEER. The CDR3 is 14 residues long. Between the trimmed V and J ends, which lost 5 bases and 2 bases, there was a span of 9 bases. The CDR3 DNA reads TGCGCCAGCAGCTCAGCAAGAAACACCGGGGAGCTGTTTTTT. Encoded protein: CASSSARNTGELFF.

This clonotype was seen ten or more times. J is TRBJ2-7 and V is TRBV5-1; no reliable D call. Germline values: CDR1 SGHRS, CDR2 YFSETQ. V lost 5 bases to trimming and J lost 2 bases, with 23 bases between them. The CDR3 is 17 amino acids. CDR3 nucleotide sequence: TGCGCCAGCAGTCCCGGCGGCGGTCCCCGAAGGGCCTACGAGCAGTACTTC. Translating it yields CASSPGGGPRRAYEQYF.

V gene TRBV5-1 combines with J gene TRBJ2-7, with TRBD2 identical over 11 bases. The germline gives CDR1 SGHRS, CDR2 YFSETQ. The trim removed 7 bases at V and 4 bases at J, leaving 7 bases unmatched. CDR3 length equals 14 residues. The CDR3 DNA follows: TGCGCCAGCCTACTAGCGGGAGATGGATACGAGCAGTACTTC. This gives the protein CASLLAGDGYEQYF.